This T cell receptor (beta chain) was recorded in a study of chemoradiotherapy in HPV16-positive cancers. For the study at large: A couple of HPV16-positive patients' cells yielded candidate HPV-specific clones and common motifs.

Samples were taken several times over chemoradiotherapy. Per the germline V gene, CDR1 is LNHNV and CDR2 is YYDKDF (reference sequence). The V and J ends lost 6 bases and 5 bases, in that order; junction bases with no gene match: 7. The CDR3 spans 14 residues. For this clone: Its antigen is unidentified.

Assay used: immunoSEQ multiplex PCR; TCRdb lists only in-frame clones, some missing. The table includes about 12,000 clones, around 73% detected once. Study-wide points: Candidate HPV-specific clones and E7-related TCR motifs grew in tumor during treatment. In HPV16-positive patients, HPV-responsive T-cell expansion tracked better recurrence-free survival.

The receptor comes from a human donor with HPV-associated anogenital cancer. The chain has TRBV15 and TRBJ2-5, with 9 bases fitting TRBD2. This sample was obtained from a patient who underwent chemoradiotherapy. CDR3 DNA: TGTGCCACCAGTGTCCAGCGGGGGGTTGAGACCCAGTACTTC. This encodes CATSVQRGVETQYF.